Following are 11 T cell receptor beta chains from one sample sequenced in a study of T cells in pancreatic ductal adenocarcinoma. Data came from immunoSEQ multiplex PCR; TCRdb stores just in-frame clones and leaves some out. The table includes 97,000 or so clones, 90% to 95% detected once. The selected patients with pancreatic ductal adenocarcinoma had surgery but no neoadjuvant therapy. Sequencing input: PBMCs. Receptor source: a human donor with pancreatic ductal adenocarcinoma.

This clone has just one count. The chain recombines TRBV29-1 with TRBJ2-1, with 8 bases fitting TRBD2. This CDR3 is 15 amino acids long. J was trimmed by 2 bases and V by 4 bases; bases with no gene match: 7. Germline V lookup: CDR1 SQVTM, CDR2 ANQGSEA. The CDR3: CSVGYSGIPYNEQFF. The CDR3, as DNA: TGCAGCGTTGGTTATAGCGGGATCCCCTACAATGAGCAGTTCTTC.

The rearrangement uses TRBV2 and TRBJ2-3; D is uncertain. This CDR3 region has 12 residues. CDR1 is SNHLY, CDR2 FYNNEI, per germline. Trimming shortened V by 2 bases and J by 6 bases, and 6 bases separated the two germline ends. The CDR3 reads CASSESFDTQYF. The CDR3 nucleotides are TGTGCCAGCAGTGAAAGCTTTGATACGCAGTATTTT.

The chain has TRBV5-4 and TRBJ2-7; maybe TRBD2 (7 bases). Looked up from germline, CDR1 is SGHNT and CDR2 is YYREEE (reference sequence). This CDR3 comprises 14 residues. V was pared by 2 bases and J by 7 bases, with 16 bases between. CDR3 bases: TGTGCCAGCAGCTTCGCCGGGACTACAGGGGAGCAGTACTTC. Translating gives CASSFAGTTGEQYF.

The V call is TRBV18, the J call TRBJ2-7; perhaps TRBD2 as D (5 bases). With 3 bases removed from V and 0 bases from J, the gap between germline ends came to 9 bases. CDR1 and CDR2 from the germline V gene are KGHSH and LQKENI. This CDR3 has 14 residues. The CDR3 is CASSPTGSSYEQYF. CDR3 coding DNA: TGTGCCAGCTCACCGACGGGGAGCTCCTACGAGCAGTACTTC.

The rearrangement joins TRBV29-1 to TRBJ2-1; D is unresolved. Germline V CDR1 and CDR2: SQVTM, ANQGSEA. Between the trimmed V and J ends, which lost 4 bases and 4 bases, there was a span of 2 bases. This CDR3 spans 10 amino acids. This chain's CDR3 is CSVAYNEQFF. The CDR3 bases are TGCAGCGTTGCGTACAATGAGCAGTTCTTC.

This sequence joins TRBV19 and TRBJ1-5; D is unclear. Trimming left V 9 bases short and J 2 bases short, with 14 bases between. The CDR3 length is 14 residues. Germline loops: CDR1 LNHDA, CDR2 SQIVND (reference sequence). CDR3 DNA: TGTGCCAGCGATAAATGGGGAGGCAATCAGCCCCAGCATTTT. Amino acids: CASDKWGGNQPQHF.

The chain couples TRBV19 to TRBJ2-7, with a possible D match to TRBD2 (5 bases). The CDR3 runs to 13 residues. CDR1 is LNHDA, CDR2 SQIVND, per germline (reference sequence). Trimming took off 3 bases at V and 4 bases at J, with 10 bases between the two ends. The CDR3 sequence is CASSIDEGYEQYF. CDR3 nucleotides: TGTGCCAGTAGTATTGACGAGGGTTACGAGCAGTACTTC.

The gene calls are TRBV18 and TRBJ1-1; 8 bases map to TRBD1. Germline CDR1 is KGHSH and CDR2 is LQKENI. The CDR3 contains 16 residues. V was clipped by 2 bases and J by 4 bases; unmatched bases: 9. CDR3 DNA: TGTGCCAGCTCACCAATAACAGGGGGTGGTGGCACTGAAGCTTTCTTT. Translated: CASSPITGGGGTEAFF.

The rearrangement uses TRBV30 and TRBJ2-2; 8 bases map to TRBD1. The V gene's germline CDR1 is GTSNPN and CDR2 SVGIG (reference sequence). The CDR3 consists of 15 residues. The V and J ends lost 4 bases and 0 bases, in that order; junction bases with no gene match: 4. CDR3 sequence (DNA): TGTGCCTGGAAGTCAGGGGGCGCGAACACCGGGGAGCTGTTTTTT. Translation: CAWKSGGANTGELFF.

V and J are TRBV7-8 and TRBJ2-7, with 10 bases matching TRBD2. The CDR3 sequence is 14 residues long. Trimming cost V 3 bases and J 3 bases; bases outside gene matches: 2. The germline CDR1 and CDR2 sequences are SGHVS and FQNEAQ. CDR3: CASSLLAGDYEQYF. In nucleotides, the CDR3 is TGTGCCAGCAGCTTGCTAGCGGGAGACTACGAGCAGTACTTC.

This chain links TRBV7-9 with TRBJ2-7, with D tentatively TRBD2 (6 bases). Trimming removed 3 bases from V and 8 bases from J, with 17 bases in between. There are 14 residues in the CDR3. The V gene's germline CDR1 is SEHNR and CDR2 FQNEAQ (reference sequence). The CDR3 DNA follows: TGTGCCAGCAGCTTGGGTAGCGGTGCTACGAAGCAGTACTTC. Its translation is CASSLGSGATKQYF.